Listed here are 27 T cell receptor beta chains from one sample, sequenced in a study of T cell repertoires in cytomegalovirus infection. Using its own MiXCR run on the reads, TCRdb lists one record per CDR3 protein. The repertoire holds 200,000 to 300,000 distinct CDR3 sequences, with approximately 9.1% as singletons. Sequencing was performed on PBMCs. The receptors stem from a human donor in good health (CMV status not recorded). Some clones in this sample may be carry-over from other donors' samples.

The sample holds a few counts of this clonotype. This chain uses TRBV6-1 with TRBJ1-2, with D tentatively TRBD1 (6 bases). Between the trimmed V and J ends, which lost 7 bases and 5 bases, there was a span of 23 bases. Per the germline V gene, CDR1 is MNHNS and CDR2 is SASEGT. CDR3 length equals 16 residues. The chain's CDR3 is CASTFLHGGATYGYTF. Here the CDR3 DNA reads TGTGCCAGCACGTTTCTCCATGGGGGGGCCACTTATGGCTACACCTTC.

This chain connects TRBV7-9 to TRBJ1-5; 8 nucleotides agree with TRBD1. This CDR3 region has 14 residues. After removal of 5 bases from V and 3 bases from J, the junction contained 3 bases not matched to a gene. Germline V gene lookup returns CDR1 SEHNR and CDR2 FQNEAQ (reference sequence). The CDR3 region has the DNA TGTGCCAGCAGCCGACAGGGGCACAATCAGCCCCAGCATTTT. It codes for CASSRQGHNQPQHF. Supplemented by reference TRBV7-9 and TRBJ1-5, the full variable domain reads DTGVSQNPRHKITKRGQNVTFRCDPISEHNRLYWYRQTLGQGPEFLTYFQNEAQLEKSRLLSDRFSAERPKGSFSTLEIQRTEQGDSAMYLCASSRQGHNQPQHFGDGTRLSIL.

A few counts support this clonotype. The chain recombines TRBV6-8 with TRBJ2-1; 11 bases map to TRBD2. Trimming took 2 bases from V and 9 from J; bases not matched to a gene: 6. The CDR3 spans 15 residues. Germline V gene lookup returns CDR1 MNHGY and CDR2 SAAAGT. The CDR3 sequence is CASSYGTSGRGEQFF. The CDR3 bases are TGTGCCAGCAGTTACGGGACTAGCGGCCGCGGTGAGCAGTTCTTC.

CDR3 protein: CASSPTGRRYNEQFF. The DNA of the CDR3 is TGTGCCAGCAGCCCGACGGGGAGAAGGTACAATGAGCAGTTCTTC. The chain carries TRBV5-6 and TRBJ2-1; TRBD2 might be the D (5 bases). V lost 4 bases and J 4 bases, leaving 15 bases between the germline ends. Germline V gives CDR1 SGHDT, CDR2 YYEEEE. The CDR3 contains 15 residues.

J is TRBJ2-3 and V is TRBV24-1; no definite D call. Germline V lookup: CDR1 KGHDR, CDR2 SFDVKD. This CDR3 spans 14 amino acids. Trimming shortened V by 3 bases and J by 1 base, and 7 bases separated the two germline ends. CDR3 bases: TGTGCCACCAGTGATCCCAAGGGCACAGATACGCAGTATTTT. Its protein product is CATSDPKGTDTQYF.

This clonotype has only a few counts. The rearrangement joins TRBV28 to TRBJ1-3; maybe TRBD1 (6 bases). Per germline, CDR1 MDHEN and CDR2 SYDVKM. The CDR3 has 15 amino acids. V lost 10 bases and J lost 0, with 16 bases in between. CDR3 sequence: CATHREPISGNTIYF. For the CDR3, the DNA is TGTGCCACCCACAGGGAACCTATCTCTGGAAACACCATATATTTT. Supplemented by reference TRBV28 and TRBJ1-3, the full variable domain reads DVKVTQSSRYLVKRTGEKVFLECVQDMDHENMFWYRQDPGLGLRLIYFSYDVKMKEKGDIPEGYSVSREKKERFSLILESASTNQTSMYLCATHREPISGNTIYFGEGSWLTVV.

At least ten counts were recorded for this clonotype. The J gene is TRBJ1-1, the V gene TRBV7-2; 8 positions agree with TRBD1. V trimming: 4 bases; J trimming: 0 bases; junction bases outside the gene matches: 7. Per the germline V gene, CDR1 is SGHTA and CDR2 is FQGNSA. This CDR3 spans 16 amino acids. The CDR3 is CASSSQGAGMNTEAFF. The CDR3 bases are TGTGCCAGCAGCTCCCAGGGGGCAGGAATGAACACTGAAGCTTTCTTT.

Ten or more counts support this clonotype. The rearrangement joins TRBV5-1 to TRBJ2-1, with 8 bases aligning to TRBD2. The junction had 5 bases not matched to a gene; V was cut back by 3 bases and J by 6 bases. Germline V gene sequence: CDR1 SGHRS, CDR2 YFSETQ. There are 14 residues in the CDR3. The CDR3 nucleotides read TGCGCCAGCAGCTGGGGACTAGAGGGCAATGAGCAGTTCTTC. Translated, it gives CASSWGLEGNEQFF.

The chain employs TRBV6-6 and TRBJ1-3; D is perhaps TRBD1 (5 bases). This CDR3 is built from 16 residues. Germline CDR1 reads MNHNY; CDR2 reads SVGAGI (reference sequence). V was clipped by 6 bases and J by 0 bases, with 15 bases between them. Here the CDR3 DNA reads TGTGCCAGCAGCCAAGGCCAGGGTTCCTCTGGAAACACCATATATTTT. It specifies CASSQGQGSSGNTIYF.

The chain couples TRBV7-2 to TRBJ2-7; 9 nucleotides align to TRBD1. There are 18 residues in the CDR3. Germline V CDR1 and CDR2: SGHTA, FQGNSA. The V gene end was trimmed by 1 base and the J gene end by 0 bases; junction bases not matched to a gene: 10. CDR3 nucleotides: TGTGCCAGCAGCTTAGAGGACAGGGGACGGCCTAGCTCCTACGAGCAGTACTTC. Its protein product is CASSLEDRGRPSSYEQYF.

This clonotype has ten or more counts. This chain joins TRBV20-1 and TRBJ2-1, with a weak D call TRBD2 (5 bases). Trimming took 2 bases from V and 7 from J, leaving 27 bases between them. The CDR3 totals 18 residues. From germline, CDR1 is DFQATT and CDR2 SNEGSKA (reference sequence). In DNA, the CDR3 is TGCAGTGCTAGAAGCCCTCACGGAGGAAGGGCCCTTACGAATGAGCAGTTCTTC. It specifies CSARSPHGGRALTNEQFF.

The J gene is TRBJ1-5, the V gene TRBV15; tentative D call: TRBD1 (5 bases). Germline V CDR1 and CDR2: LNHNV, YYDKDF (reference sequence). V lost 0 bases and J 4 bases, leaving 10 bases between the germline ends. The CDR3 totals 15 residues. DNA for the CDR3: TGTGCCACCAGCAGAGACCGGGACCCTAATCAGCCCCAGCATTTT. This gives the protein CATSRDRDPNQPQHF.

This clonotype was seen only a few times. V usage is TRBV7-2 and J usage is TRBJ1-2; D unresolved. The V and J ends lost 3 bases and 2 bases respectively, with 10 bases between them. From germline, CDR1 is SGHTA and CDR2 FQGNSA. The CDR3 spans 14 residues. This CDR3 reads CASSFWQENYGYTF. DNA for the CDR3: TGTGCCAGCAGCTTTTGGCAGGAAAACTATGGCTACACCTTC. Full variable domain (remainder filled in from reference TRBV7-2 and TRBJ1-2): GAGVSQSPSNKVTEKGKDVELRCDPISGHTALYWYRQSLGQGLEFLIYFQGNSAPDKSGLPSDRFSAERTGGSVSTLTIQRTQQEDSAVYLCASSFWQENYGYTFGSGTRLTVV.

This clonotype was counted ten times or more. V is TRBV7-9 and J is TRBJ2-7, with D hard to call. The germline V gene encodes CDR1 SEHNR and CDR2 FQNEAQ (reference sequence). V shed 6 bases and J shed 3 bases, with 3 bases lying between them. The CDR3 consists of 10 residues. The CDR3 region has the DNA TGTGCCAGCAGTAACTACGAGCAGTACTTC. It encodes CASSNYEQYF.

Of note for this clonotype: An end of the junction differs from the germline gene, which may be a read error. The J gene is TRBJ2-2, the V gene TRBV7-7; 8 bases align to TRBD1. Per germline, CDR1 SSHAT and CDR2 FNYEAQ (reference sequence). The CDR3 is made up of 14 amino acids. CDR3: CASSLRTGSGELFF. In nucleotides, the CDR3 is TGTGCTAGCAGCTTAAGGACAGGGAGCGGGGAGCTGTTTTTT.

This clonotype was seen a few times. The rearrangement uses TRBV12-3 or TRBV12-4 and TRBJ1-2; D is undetermined. CDR3 length equals 13 residues. V lost 3 bases, J lost 1 base, and 6 bases lay in between. The CDR3 DNA reads TGTGCCAGCAGTTTCTCCGTTAACTATGGCTACACCTTC. This encodes CASSFSVNYGYTF.

The V gene is TRBV30, the J gene TRBJ2-6, with D hard to call. Trimming pared 5 bases from V and 2 bases from J, leaving 7 bases between. Germline loops: CDR1 GTSNPN, CDR2 SVGIG (reference sequence). The CDR3 spans 13 residues. CDR3 in amino acids: CAWARTGANVLTF. As DNA, the CDR3 is TGTGCCTGGGCGAGGACTGGGGCCAACGTCCTGACTTTC.

As for this clonotype: An end of the junction differs from the germline gene, which may be a read error. This sequence joins TRBV7-2 and TRBJ2-7; possibly TRBD1 or TRBD2 for D (6 bases each). CDR1 is SGHTA, CDR2 FQGNSA, per germline. The CDR3 runs 11 residues. The DNA for the CDR3 is TGTGCCAGCAGCTTGAGGGGGGAGCTGTACTTC. This encodes CASSLRGELYF.

This clonotype was seen more than once but under ten times. The CDR3 sequence: CASSLTREGYNEQFF. The CDR3 DNA reads as TGTGCCAGCAGCCTGACTAGAGAAGGATACAATGAGCAGTTCTTC. The rearrangement uses TRBV7-9 and TRBJ2-1; a possible D gene is TRBD2 (6 bases). Trimming removed 5 bases at V and 4 bases at J, with 15 bases between. Germline-derived CDR1 and CDR2 are SEHNR and FQNEAQ (reference sequence). The CDR3 loop spans 15 amino acids.

In its sample, this clonotype was seen many times. The chain links TRBV7-3 to TRBJ1-4; perhaps TRBD1 as D (6 bases). The V end was cut by 4 bases, the J end by 2 bases, with 20 bases between. CDR3 length: 18 amino acids. Germline values: CDR1 SGHTA, CDR2 FQGTGA. The CDR3 protein is CASSSKAYGQLTNEKLFF. As DNA, the CDR3 is TGTGCCAGCAGCTCCAAGGCTTACGGACAGCTTACTAATGAAAAACTGTTTTTT.

This clonotype was seen a handful of times. The V and J genes are TRBV6-1 and TRBJ1-6, with unresolved D. V gave up 7 bases and J gave up 1 base, with 11 bases separating them. Germline V gene lookup returns CDR1 MNHNS and CDR2 SASEGT. The CDR3 totals 15 residues. The DNA for the CDR3 is TGTGCCAGCACTCCTGGGGAATCCTATAATTCACCCCTCCACTTT. Its translation: CASTPGESYNSPLHF.

The chain uses TRBV7-2 and TRBJ2-3, with a possible D match to TRBD2 (7 bases). In germline, CDR1 is SGHTA, CDR2 FQGNSA. Trimming left V 4 bases short and J 0 bases short, with 20 bases between. The CDR3 sequence is 18 residues long. The CDR3 spells CASSSPAGRGPSTDTQYF. The CDR3 region has the DNA TGTGCCAGCAGCTCCCCGGCTGGGCGGGGGCCTAGCACAGATACGCAGTATTTT.

The chain uses TRBV30 and TRBJ2-7, with D uncertain. CDR3 length: 13 residues. The V gene lost 0 bases and the J gene lost 4 bases, with 10 bases spanning the gap. The germline V gene encodes CDR1 GTSNPN and CDR2 SVGIG (reference sequence). The CDR3 DNA reads TGTGCCTGGAGTGTACCCCCTCCTTACGAGCAGTACTTC. This translates into CAWSVPPPYEQYF.

This clonotype was seen a few times. This chain links TRBV9 with TRBJ2-7; 9 nucleotides match TRBD2. This CDR3 comprises 16 residues. Germline assignment: CDR1 SGDLS and CDR2 YYNGEE. The V and J ends lost 0 bases and 2 bases, in that order; junction bases with no gene match: 6. CDR3 sequence reads: CASSVGSSGAPYEQYF. The CDR3 DNA is TGTGCCAGCAGCGTAGGGTCTAGCGGGGCCCCCTACGAGCAGTACTTC.

This clonotype was picked up many times. The J gene is TRBJ2-1, the V gene TRBV19; maybe TRBD1 (6 bases). Germline V CDR1 and CDR2: LNHDA, SQIVND (reference sequence). Trimming left V 1 base short and J 7 bases short, with 17 bases between. This CDR3 spans 16 amino acids. CDR3 loop: CASSIVGRGMRNEQFF. Here the CDR3 DNA reads TGTGCCAGTAGTATAGTTGGCAGGGGAATGCGGAATGAGCAGTTCTTC.

This clonotype was recorded at least ten times. The chain has TRBV7-8 and TRBJ2-7, with 11 nucleotides matching TRBD2. The germline V gene encodes CDR1 SGHVS and CDR2 FQNEAQ. The trim removed 0 bases at V and 0 bases at J, leaving 4 bases unmatched. The CDR3 runs 17 residues. The chain's CDR3 is CASSLASSGRFSYEQYF. CDR3 DNA: TGTGCCAGCAGCTTAGCATCTAGCGGGAGGTTCTCCTACGAGCAGTACTTC.

This clonotype was counted ten times or more. The chain joins TRBV20-1 to TRBJ1-2, with TRBD1 matching over 9 bases. CDR1 and CDR2 from the germline V gene are DFQATT and SNEGSKA (reference sequence). The CDR3 totals 14 residues. Trimming at V came to 0 bases and at J to 6 bases, leaving 5 bases not matched to a gene. The CDR3 here is CSAREEDRGDGYTF. CDR3 bases: TGCAGTGCTAGAGAGGAGGACAGGGGTGATGGCTACACCTTC.